These T cell receptor beta chains were read from a single sample in a study of OX40 agonist ivuxolimab in advanced cancers. Libraries were prepared by immunoSEQ multiplex PCR; TCRdb keeps only in-frame clonotypes and omits some of them. The table records tens of thousands of clones, around nine tenths of them present only once. The material was CD4+ or CD8+ T cells sorted from blood, obtained in a trial of the OX40 agonist ivuxolimab. The receptor source for this set is an adult with an advanced solid tumor such as melanoma, head and neck, liver or kidney cancer. CDR3s include the opening cysteine and the closing phenylalanine or tryptophan. Each record gives: J gene, D gene, V gene, clone size, CDR3 protein, CDR3 DNA. The D gene is left open where the match is weak. Clone size appears in some rows only: once, few, many, or a class for an expanded clone.

J gene: TRBJ1-5
D gene: -
V gene: TRBV7-6
clone size: -
CDR3 protein: CASSGGTFSQPQHF
CDR3 DNA: TGTGCCAGCAGCGGTGGGACATTTAGCCAGCCCCAGCATTTT

J gene: TRBJ2-3
D gene: -
V gene: TRBV7-9
clone size: -
CDR3 protein: CASSSSTKGTQYF
CDR3 DNA: TGTGCCAGCAGCTCCTCGACTAAGGGTACGCAGTATTTT

J gene: TRBJ1-1
D gene: -
V gene: TRBV7-6
clone size: -
CDR3 protein: CASSFQSGVGNTEAFF
CDR3 DNA: TGTGCCAGCAGCTTCCAATCCGGGGTGGGAAACACTGAAGCTTTCTTT

J gene: TRBJ2-1
D gene: -
V gene: TRBV4-1
clone size: -
CDR3 protein: CASSQAGWGGNNEQFF
CDR3 DNA: TGCGCCAGCAGCCAAGCCGGATGGGGAGGAAATAATGAGCAGTTCTTC

J gene: TRBJ2-3
D gene: TRBD2
V gene: TRBV5-6
clone size: -
CDR3 protein: CASSVAGATDTQYF
CDR3 DNA: TGTGCCAGCAGCGTAGCGGGAGCCACAGATACGCAGTATTTT

J gene: TRBJ2-1
D gene: -
V gene: TRBV15
clone size: once
CDR3 protein: CATSRELVGSYNEQFF
CDR3 DNA: TGTGCCACCAGCAGAGAATTAGTGGGGTCCTACAATGAGCAGTTCTTC

J gene: TRBJ2-5
D gene: -
V gene: TRBV11-2
clone size: -
CDR3 protein: CASSLVQVEETQYF
CDR3 DNA: TGTGCCAGCAGCTTAGTTCAGGTCGAGGAGACCCAGTACTTC

J gene: TRBJ2-7
D gene: TRBD1
V gene: TRBV6-5
clone size: -
CDR3 protein: CASRPGTGLSHEQYF
CDR3 DNA: TGTGCCAGCAGGCCCGGGACAGGGTTATCCCACGAGCAGTACTTC

J gene: TRBJ2-7
D gene: -
V gene: TRBV7-7
clone size: -
CDR3 protein: CASNLGSFYEQYF
CDR3 DNA: TGTGCCAGCAACCTCGGGAGCTTCTACGAGCAGTACTTC

J gene: TRBJ2-2
D gene: TRBD2
V gene: TRBV4-1
clone size: -
CDR3 protein: CASSPPGGRAGTGELFF
CDR3 DNA: TGCGCCAGCAGCCCTCCCGGCGGGAGGGCCGGAACCGGGGAGCTGTTTTTT

J gene: TRBJ2-1
D gene: TRBD2
V gene: TRBV9
clone size: once
CDR3 protein: CASSVEASGYYNEQFF
CDR3 DNA: TGTGCCAGCAGCGTAGAAGCTAGCGGGTATTACAATGAGCAGTTCTTC

J gene: TRBJ2-1
D gene: TRBD1
V gene: TRBV15
clone size: -
CDR3 protein: CATSDEGDSGNEQFF
CDR3 DNA: TGTGCCACCAGCGACGAGGGGGACAGTGGCAATGAGCAGTTCTTC

J gene: TRBJ2-7
D gene: -
V gene: TRBV2
clone size: -
CDR3 protein: CASSESLGLATYEQYF
CDR3 DNA: TGTGCCAGCAGTGAAAGTCTGGGGCTAGCCACCTACGAGCAGTACTTC

J gene: TRBJ2-3
D gene: TRBD2
V gene: TRBV13
clone size: -
CDR3 protein: CASSFRPSSGSGGWSDTQYF
CDR3 DNA: TGTGCCAGCAGCTTCCGACCTTCTAGCGGGTCCGGAGGGTGGTCAGATACGCAGTATTTT

J gene: TRBJ2-2
D gene: TRBD2
V gene: TRBV30
clone size: -
CDR3 protein: CAWSTSGTSGGELFF
CDR3 DNA: TGTGCCTGGAGTACCTCCGGGACTAGCGGCGGGGAGCTGTTTTTT

J gene: TRBJ2-2
D gene: -
V gene: TRBV11-3
clone size: once
CDR3 protein: CASRLATGELFF
CDR3 DNA: TGTGCCAGCAGGTTGGCCACCGGGGAGCTGTTTTTT

J gene: TRBJ1-2
D gene: -
V gene: TRBV7-2
clone size: -
CDR3 protein: CASSLAPSNGYTF
CDR3 DNA: TGTGCCAGCAGCTTAGCTCCGTCCAATGGCTACACCTTC

J gene: TRBJ2-1
D gene: -
V gene: TRBV9
clone size: -
CDR3 protein: CASGPAASNEQFF
CDR3 DNA: TGTGCCAGCGGGCCGGCGGCATCCAATGAGCAGTTCTTC

J gene: TRBJ2-2
D gene: -
V gene: TRBV19
clone size: -
CDR3 protein: CASSIVRGGELFF
CDR3 DNA: TGTGCCAGTAGTATAGTTAGGGGCGGGGAGCTGTTTTTT

J gene: TRBJ2-1
D gene: -
V gene: TRBV27
clone size: -
CDR3 protein: CASSLVEYNEQFF
CDR3 DNA: TGTGCCAGCAGTTTAGTCGAGTACAATGAGCAGTTCTTC

J gene: TRBJ2-5
D gene: -
V gene: TRBV7-9
clone size: -
CDR3 protein: CASSQGVPETQYF
CDR3 DNA: TGTGCCAGCAGCCAGGGAGTTCCAGAGACCCAGTACTTC

J gene: TRBJ2-7
D gene: TRBD1
V gene: TRBV27
clone size: -
CDR3 protein: CASRAQGPEQYF
CDR3 DNA: TGTGCCAGCAGGGCACAGGGGCCCGAGCAGTACTTC

J gene: TRBJ2-6
D gene: TRBD1
V gene: TRBV9
clone size: -
CDR3 protein: CASSVWTGPSGANVLTF
CDR3 DNA: TGTGCCAGCAGCGTCTGGACAGGCCCCTCTGGGGCCAACGTCCTGACTTTC

J gene: TRBJ1-4
D gene: -
V gene: TRBV2
clone size: -
CDR3 protein: CASSEWSFNEKLFF
CDR3 DNA: TGTGCCAGCAGTGAATGGTCATTTAATGAAAAACTGTTTTTT

J gene: TRBJ2-3
D gene: TRBD2
V gene: TRBV7-9
clone size: -
CDR3 protein: CASSFSLASGNPDTQYF
CDR3 DNA: TGTGCCAGCAGCTTTTCGTTGGCTAGCGGGAATCCAGATACGCAGTATTTT

J gene: TRBJ2-5
D gene: -
V gene: TRBV7-6
clone size: -
CDR3 protein: CASSQEWTAGETQYF
CDR3 DNA: TGTGCCAGCAGTCAAGAGTGGACAGCGGGGGAGACCCAGTACTTC

J gene: TRBJ2-3
D gene: TRBD2
V gene: TRBV7-2
clone size: -
CDR3 protein: CASRTAGGYTDTQYF
CDR3 DNA: TGTGCCAGCAGGACAGCGGGAGGGTACACAGATACGCAGTATTTT

J gene: TRBJ2-5
D gene: -
V gene: TRBV11-2
clone size: -
CDR3 protein: CASRLELSFEETQYF
CDR3 DNA: TGTGCCAGCAGATTAGAACTGTCCTTCGAAGAGACCCAGTACTTC

J gene: TRBJ2-1
D gene: -
V gene: TRBV13
clone size: -
CDR3 protein: CASSLGRAYNEQFF
CDR3 DNA: TGTGCCAGCAGCTTAGGGCGGGCGTACAATGAGCAGTTCTTC

J gene: TRBJ1-1
D gene: -
V gene: TRBV9
clone size: -
CDR3 protein: CASSVVRGMNTEAFF
CDR3 DNA: TGTGCCAGCAGCGTAGTCAGGGGCATGAACACTGAAGCTTTCTTT

J gene: TRBJ2-2
D gene: -
V gene: TRBV18
clone size: -
CDR3 protein: CASSPSRGFIDGELFF
CDR3 DNA: TGTGCCAGCTCACCGAGTAGAGGGTTTATCGACGGGGAGCTGTTTTTT

J gene: TRBJ2-1
D gene: TRBD1
V gene: TRBV7-8
clone size: -
CDR3 protein: CASSLNPQGAKQFF
CDR3 DNA: TGTGCCAGCAGCTTAAATCCACAGGGGGCGAAGCAGTTCTTC

J gene: TRBJ2-7
D gene: TRBD2
V gene: TRBV5-5
clone size: -
CDR3 protein: CASSYGTSGSYEQYF
CDR3 DNA: TGTGCCAGCAGCTACGGGACTAGCGGGAGTTACGAGCAGTACTTC

J gene: TRBJ1-2
D gene: -
V gene: TRBV27
clone size: once
CDR3 protein: CASSLSLGDHYGYTF
CDR3 DNA: TGTGCCAGCAGTTTAAGTCTGGGGGACCACTATGGCTACACCTTC

J gene: TRBJ2-7
D gene: TRBD2
V gene: TRBV7-9
clone size: -
CDR3 protein: CASNTAGGYYEQYF
CDR3 DNA: TGTGCCAGCAACACAGCGGGAGGCTACTACGAGCAGTACTTC

J gene: TRBJ1-2
D gene: -
V gene: TRBV29-1
clone size: -
CDR3 protein: CSVVPTRGPYGYTF
CDR3 DNA: TGCAGCGTTGTACCCACTCGGGGACCTTATGGCTACACCTTC

J gene: TRBJ2-5
D gene: -
V gene: TRBV27
clone size: few
CDR3 protein: CASSRGQFQETQYF
CDR3 DNA: TGTGCCAGCAGTCGTGGACAGTTCCAAGAGACCCAGTACTTC

J gene: TRBJ1-1
D gene: -
V gene: TRBV19
clone size: -
CDR3 protein: CASSISGDMNTEAFF
CDR3 DNA: TGTGCCAGTAGTATATCGGGGGATATGAACACTGAAGCTTTCTTT

J gene: TRBJ2-7
D gene: -
V gene: TRBV2
clone size: medium-sized
CDR3 protein: CASSEIYEQYF
CDR3 DNA: TGTGCCAGCAGTGAAATCTACGAGCAGTACTTC

J gene: TRBJ2-1
D gene: -
V gene: TRBV15
clone size: -
CDR3 protein: CATSRDESGLSSYNEQFF
CDR3 DNA: TGTGCCACCAGCAGAGATGAAAGCGGGCTAAGCTCCTACAATGAGCAGTTCTTC

J gene: TRBJ1-5
D gene: -
V gene: TRBV5-6
clone size: -
CDR3 protein: CASSLDGSNQPQHF
CDR3 DNA: TGTGCCAGCAGCTTGGACGGAAGCAATCAGCCCCAGCATTTT

J gene: TRBJ2-7
D gene: -
V gene: TRBV14
clone size: -
CDR3 protein: CASSQEAGYEQYF
CDR3 DNA: TGTGCCAGCAGCCAAGAAGCGGGCTACGAGCAGTACTTC

J gene: TRBJ1-2
D gene: -
V gene: TRBV6-5
clone size: -
CDR3 protein: CASSQGREDYGYTF
CDR3 DNA: TGTGCCAGCAGCCAGGGCAGGGAAGACTACGGCTACACCTTC

J gene: TRBJ2-1
D gene: -
V gene: TRBV7-6
clone size: -
CDR3 protein: CASSLAGNGASEQFF
CDR3 DNA: TGTGCCAGCAGCTTAGCAGGGAACGGGGCCAGTGAGCAGTTCTTC